This T cell receptor (beta chain) was profiled in a study of radiotherapy plus CTLA-4 blockade in lung cancer. CDR1 is SNHLY, CDR2 FYNNEI, per germline. V was shortened by 2 bases and J by 5 bases, with 9 bases between the two germline ends. This CDR3 has 14 residues. This clone was counted between two and nine times. The target antigen is unknown. Patients with chemo-refractory metastatic non-small-cell lung cancer received focal radiation plus CTLA-4 blockade with ipilimumab. Study outcomes and limitations: An expansion of tumor-derived TCR clones occurred in blood after radiotherapy plus ipilimumab. Interferon-beta and early blood T cell clone dynamics reportedly predicted response best.

Libraries were prepared by immunoSEQ multiplex PCR; TCRdb keeps only in-frame clonotypes and omits some of them. The table shows about 88,000 clones, with approximately 79% occurring only once. The sequenced sample was peripheral blood, obtained from a patient treated with radiotherapy plus ipilimumab. The chain couples TRBV2 to TRBJ2-2, with D possibly called TRBD1 or TRBD2 (6 bases each). The sequence was obtained from a human donor with non-small cell lung cancer that progressed on radiotherapy plus ipilimumab. DNA for the CDR3: TGTGCCAGCAGTGAATTAGGGGGGACCGGGGAGCTGTTTTTT. Translating it yields CASSELGGTGELFF.